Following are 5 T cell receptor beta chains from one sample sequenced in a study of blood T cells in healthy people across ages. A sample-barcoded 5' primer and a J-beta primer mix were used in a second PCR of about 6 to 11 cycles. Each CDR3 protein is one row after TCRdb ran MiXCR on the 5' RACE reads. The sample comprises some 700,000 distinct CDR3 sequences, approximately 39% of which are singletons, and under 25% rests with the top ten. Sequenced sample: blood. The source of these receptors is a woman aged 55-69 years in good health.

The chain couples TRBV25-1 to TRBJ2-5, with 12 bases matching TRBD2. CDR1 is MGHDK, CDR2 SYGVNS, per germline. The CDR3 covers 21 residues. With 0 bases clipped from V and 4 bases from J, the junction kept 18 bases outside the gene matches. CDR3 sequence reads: CASSEYSSLAGGPKYRETQYF. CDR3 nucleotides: TGTGCCAGCAGTGAATACTCATCCCTAGCGGGAGGGCCAAAGTACCGAGAGACCCAGTACTTC.

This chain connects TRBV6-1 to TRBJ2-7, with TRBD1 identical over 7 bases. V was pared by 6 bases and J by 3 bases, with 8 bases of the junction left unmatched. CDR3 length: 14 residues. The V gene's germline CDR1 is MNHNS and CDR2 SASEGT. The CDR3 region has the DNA TGTGCCAGCAGGATCACGGGACAGATCTACGAGCAGTACTTC. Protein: CASRITGQIYEQYF.

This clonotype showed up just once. The CDR3 here is CASLAFGTGVGGAFF. In DNA, the CDR3 is TGTGCCAGTTTGGCGTTCGGGACCGGGGTGGGGGGAGCTTTCTTT. The chain employs TRBV28 and TRBJ1-1, with D possibly TRBD1 on 5 matching bases. This CDR3 region has 15 residues. Deletions cut 9 bases from V and 10 bases from J, with 27 bases between. Germline CDR1 is MDHEN and CDR2 is SYDVKM.

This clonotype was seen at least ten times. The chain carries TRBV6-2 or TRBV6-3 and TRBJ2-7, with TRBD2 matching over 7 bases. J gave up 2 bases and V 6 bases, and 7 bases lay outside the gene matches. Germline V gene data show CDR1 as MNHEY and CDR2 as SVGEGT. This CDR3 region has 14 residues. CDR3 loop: CASSPPGGTYEQYF. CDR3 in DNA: TGTGCCAGCAGCCCGCCGGGAGGAACCTACGAGCAGTACTTC.

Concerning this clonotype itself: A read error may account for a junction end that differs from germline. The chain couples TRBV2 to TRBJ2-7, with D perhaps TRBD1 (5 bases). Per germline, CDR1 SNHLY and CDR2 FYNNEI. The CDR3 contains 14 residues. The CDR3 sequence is CASSEQGANYGQYF. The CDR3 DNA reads TGTGCCAGCAGTGAACAAGGGGCCAACTACGGGCAGTACTTC.